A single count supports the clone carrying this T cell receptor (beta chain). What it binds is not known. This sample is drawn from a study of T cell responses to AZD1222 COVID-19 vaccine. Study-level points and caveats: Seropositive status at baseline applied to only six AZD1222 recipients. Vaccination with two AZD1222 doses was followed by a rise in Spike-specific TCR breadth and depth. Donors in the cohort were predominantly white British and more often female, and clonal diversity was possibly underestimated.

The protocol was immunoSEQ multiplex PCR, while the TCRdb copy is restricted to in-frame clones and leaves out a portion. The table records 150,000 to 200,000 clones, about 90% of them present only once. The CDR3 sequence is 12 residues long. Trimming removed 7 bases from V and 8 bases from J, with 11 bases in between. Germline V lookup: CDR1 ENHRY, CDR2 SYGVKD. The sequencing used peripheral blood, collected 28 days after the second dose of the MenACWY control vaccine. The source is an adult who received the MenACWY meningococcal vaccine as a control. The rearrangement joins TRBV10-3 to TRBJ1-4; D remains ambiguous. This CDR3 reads CAIKGSGEKLFF. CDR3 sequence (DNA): TGTGCCATCAAAGGGTCTGGGGAAAAACTGTTTTTT.